Following are 17 T cell receptor beta chains from one sample sequenced in a study of blood T cells in healthy people across ages. The second PCR ran roughly 7 to 12 cycles with a sample-barcoded 5' primer and J-beta primers. TCRdb reprocessed the 5' RACE reads via MiXCR and lists one record per CDR3 protein. The sample gives about 780,000 distinct CDR3 sequences, less than 60% of which show up once; over 15% is in the top ten. Sequenced: blood. The receptors were sampled from an elderly man in good health.

The genes are TRBV29-1 and TRBJ2-7; 8 bases agree with TRBD1. With 6 bases clipped from V and 3 bases from J, the junction kept 7 bases outside the gene matches. Germline V gene data show CDR1 as SQVTM and CDR2 as ANQGSEA. This CDR3 contains 13 residues. The CDR3 spells CSVSRGRGYEQYF. Written as DNA, the CDR3 is TGCAGCGTCTCCAGGGGGCGAGGCTACGAGCAGTACTTC.

In its sample, this clonotype was seen a few times. The V call is TRBV29-1, the J call TRBJ2-7; D call uncertain. CDR3 length equals 11 residues. Trimming left V 4 bases short and J 7 bases short, with 11 bases between. CDR1 is SQVTM and CDR2 is ANQGSEA in the germline V gene. The CDR3 protein is CSVAMATEQYF. CDR3 in DNA: TGCAGCGTTGCAATGGCTACTGAGCAGTACTTC.

This sequence joins TRBV19 and TRBJ2-7, with D unresolved. Trimming removed 4 bases from V and 3 bases from J, with 10 bases in between. There are 13 residues in the CDR3. Germline V gene data show CDR1 as LNHDA and CDR2 as SQIVND (reference sequence). This CDR3 reads CASSKGVGYEQYF. CDR3 sequence (DNA): TGTGCCAGTAGTAAAGGAGTAGGCTACGAGCAGTACTTC.

This clonotype was counted only a few times. J is TRBJ2-7 and V is TRBV10-3; 7 positions agree with TRBD2. The CDR3 spans 12 residues. The V segment lost 6 bases and the J segment 7 bases; nucleotides outside the gene matches: 6. The germline V gene encodes CDR1 ENHRY and CDR2 SYGVKD. The CDR3 DNA reads TGTGCCATCAGGGCTGACGGGAGGGAGCAGTACTTC. Amino acids: CAIRADGREQYF.

The V call is TRBV6-5, the J call TRBJ2-7, with 8 bases lining up with TRBD1. Germline CDR1 and CDR2: MNHEY and SVGAGI. V shed 0 bases and J 2 bases; nucleotides not matched to a gene: 3. This CDR3 has 15 residues. The CDR3 sequence: CASSYSGQVPYEQYF. For the CDR3, the DNA is TGTGCCAGCAGTTACTCGGGACAGGTTCCCTACGAGCAGTACTTC.

The rearrangement joins TRBV29-1 to TRBJ2-7; no definite D call. The CDR3 has 14 residues. CDR1 is SQVTM and CDR2 is ANQGSEA in the germline V gene. V was shortened by 3 bases and J by 2 bases, with 14 bases between the two germline ends. This CDR3 reads CSVDLDGPPYEQYF. The CDR3 bases are TGCAGCGTTGATTTAGACGGCCCTCCCTACGAGCAGTACTTC.

This clonotype was counted between two and nine times. This chain uses TRBV29-1 with TRBJ1-5, with 10 nucleotides matching TRBD1. In germline, CDR1 is SQVTM, CDR2 ANQGSEA. The CDR3 is 15 amino acids. J gave up 3 bases and V 8 bases, and 10 bases lay outside the gene matches. The CDR3 DNA follows: TGCAGCCCTGGGACAGGGGACAAGGACAATCAGCCCCAGCATTTT. This sequence encodes CSPGTGDKDNQPQHF.

V usage is TRBV6-6 and J usage is TRBJ2-4; 11 positions agree with TRBD2. The J call could be wrong; TRBJ2-7 is a better fit for the DNA end. Germline lookup yields CDR1 MNHNY and CDR2 SVGAGI (reference sequence). CDR3 length: 14 amino acids. The CDR3 DNA reads TGTGCCAGCAGACTACTAGCGGGAGACTACGAGCAGTACTTC. Its translation: CASRLLAGDYEQYF.

V usage is TRBV20-1 and J usage is TRBJ2-7; TRBD2 aligns across 7 bases. This CDR3 is built from 14 residues. The V and J ends lost 3 bases and 7 bases, in that order; junction bases with no gene match: 12. CDR1 DFQATT and CDR2 SNEGSKA come from the germline V gene (reference sequence). The DNA of the CDR3 is TGCAGTGCTAGCCCTCCGGGAGGCTACAATGAGCAGTACTTC. Translated, it gives CSASPPGGYNEQYF.

The V and J genes are TRBV12-3 or TRBV12-4 and TRBJ2-4; perhaps D is TRBD1 or TRBD2 (7 bases each). The end of the DNA is better explained by TRBJ2-7, so the J call may be wrong. The CDR3 length is 14 residues. CDR3 DNA: TGTGCCAGCAGTTCGACAGGGAGGGTACACGAGCAGTACTTC. This sequence encodes CASSSTGRVHEQYF.

This clonotype is a singleton in its sample. V is TRBV10-2 and J is TRBJ2-3; 11 positions match TRBD2. The CDR3 extends over 15 amino acids. From germline, CDR1 is WSHSY and CDR2 SAAADI. The V segment lost 5 bases and the J segment 4 bases; nucleotides outside the gene matches: 5. In nucleotides, the CDR3 is TGCGCCAGCAGTAGACTAGCGGGGAATCCAGATACGCAGTATTTT. Translation: CASSRLAGNPDTQYF.

This sequence joins TRBV21-1 and TRBJ2-1; the table calls TRBD1, which could not be checked here. TRBV21-1 is a pseudogene locus. The CDR3 has 14 amino acids. The CDR3 region has the DNA TGTGCCAGCCCGGCGGACAGGGAGGTTGGTGAGCAGTTCTTC. Residues: CASPADREVGEQFF.

V and J are TRBV6-5 and TRBJ1-4; TRBD1 might be the D (5 bases). Germline values: CDR1 MNHEY, CDR2 SVGAGI. CDR3 length equals 15 residues. V gave up 0 bases and J gave up 3 bases, with 8 bases separating them. CDR3 loop: CASSYSGASNEKLFF. The CDR3 DNA follows: TGTGCCAGCAGTTACTCAGGGGCCTCTAATGAAAAACTGTTTTTT.

The V and J genes are TRBV6-2 or TRBV6-3 and TRBJ2-2; D possibly corresponds to TRBD1 (5 bases). CDR1 is MNHEY and CDR2 is SVGEGT in the germline V gene. V lost 10 bases and J 1 base, leaving 13 bases between the germline ends. The CDR3 covers 14 residues. The CDR3 protein is CATQGPMNTGELFF. CDR3 bases: TGTGCCACCCAGGGTCCTATGAACACCGGGGAGCTGTTTTTT.

This clonotype was counted only a few times. The rearrangement joins TRBV7-9 to TRBJ1-4; TRBD1 might be the D (6 bases). Germline lookup yields CDR1 SEHNR and CDR2 FQNEAQ (reference sequence). CDR3 length: 14 amino acids. Trimming cost V 6 bases and J 8 bases, with 16 bases left between them. The DNA for the CDR3 is TGTGCCAGCAGTAACACCGGGACAAAGGAAAAACTGTTTTTT. Translating gives CASSNTGTKEKLFF.

As for this clonotype: Being one base from a much bigger clone, this may be a read error. In DNA, the CDR3 is TGCGCCAGCAGCCCTAGCGGGAGTAAAGAAGAGACCCAGTTCTTC. As protein: CASSPSGSKEETQFF. The chain employs TRBV5-1 and TRBJ2-1; TRBD2 agrees at 10 bases. In germline, CDR1 is SGHRS, CDR2 YFSETQ. This CDR3 is built from 15 residues. Trimming took 4 bases from V and 13 from J; bases not matched to a gene: 14.

This clonotype was seen a handful of times. The chain links TRBV6-5 to TRBJ1-4; D is perhaps TRBD1 (6 bases). Germline CDR1 MNHEY, CDR2 SVGAGI. V lost 6 bases and J 4 bases, leaving 12 bases between the germline ends. There are 14 residues in the CDR3. The CDR3 DNA sequence: TGTGCCAGCAGCTATGGACAGTTTAATGAAAAACTGTTTTTT. Protein product: CASSYGQFNEKLFF.